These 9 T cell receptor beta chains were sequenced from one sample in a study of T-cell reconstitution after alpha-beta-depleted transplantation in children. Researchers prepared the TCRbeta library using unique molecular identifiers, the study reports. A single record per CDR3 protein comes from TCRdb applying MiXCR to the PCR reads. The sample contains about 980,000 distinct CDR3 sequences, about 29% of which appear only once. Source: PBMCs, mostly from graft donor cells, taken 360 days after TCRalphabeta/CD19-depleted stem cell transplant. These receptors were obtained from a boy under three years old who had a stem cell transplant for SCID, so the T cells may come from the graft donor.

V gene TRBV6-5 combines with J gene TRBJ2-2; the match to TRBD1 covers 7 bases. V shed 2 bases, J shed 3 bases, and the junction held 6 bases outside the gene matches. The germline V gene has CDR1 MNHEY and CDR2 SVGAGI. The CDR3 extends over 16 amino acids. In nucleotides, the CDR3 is TGTGCCAGCAGTTACGGGCAGGGGGTATACACCGGGGAGCTGTTTTTT. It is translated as CASSYGQGVYTGELFF.

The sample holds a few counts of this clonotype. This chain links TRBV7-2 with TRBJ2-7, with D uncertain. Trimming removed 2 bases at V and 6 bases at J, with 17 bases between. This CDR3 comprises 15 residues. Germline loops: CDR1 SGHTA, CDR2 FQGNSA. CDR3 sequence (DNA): TGTGCCAGCAGCTTATTCGATGGCGGTCTGGGCGAGCAGTACTTC. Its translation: CASSLFDGGLGEQYF.

CDR3 in amino acids: CASSAQGTGGGEQYF. In DNA, the CDR3 is TGTGCCAGCAGCGCCCAGGGGACAGGGGGCGGCGAGCAGTACTTC. This chain links TRBV6-1 with TRBJ2-7, with 12 positions matching TRBD1. Germline V lookup: CDR1 MNHNS, CDR2 SASEGT. Unmatched junction bases numbered 9, after V lost 6 bases and J lost 6 bases. This CDR3 spans 15 amino acids.

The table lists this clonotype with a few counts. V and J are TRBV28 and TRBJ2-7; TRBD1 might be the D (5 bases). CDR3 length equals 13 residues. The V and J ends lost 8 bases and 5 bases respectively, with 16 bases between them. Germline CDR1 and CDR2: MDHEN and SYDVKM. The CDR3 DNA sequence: TGTGCCAGCGGCCTTGGGGCTTACCACGAGCAGTACTTC. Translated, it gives CASGLGAYHEQYF.

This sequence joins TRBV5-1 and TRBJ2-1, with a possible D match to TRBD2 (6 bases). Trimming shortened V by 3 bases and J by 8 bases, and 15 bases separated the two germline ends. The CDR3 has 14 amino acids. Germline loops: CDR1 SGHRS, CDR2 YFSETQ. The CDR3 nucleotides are TGCGCCAGCAGCTCGGGACTGAGATTGGATGAGCAGTTCTTC. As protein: CASSSGLRLDEQFF.

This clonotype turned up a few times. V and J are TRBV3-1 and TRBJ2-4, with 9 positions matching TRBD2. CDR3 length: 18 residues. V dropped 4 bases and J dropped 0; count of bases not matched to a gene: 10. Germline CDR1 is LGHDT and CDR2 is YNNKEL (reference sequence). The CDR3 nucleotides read TGTGCCAGCAGCCGAAGAATAGCGGGGGATTTAGCCAAAAACATTCAGTACTTC. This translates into CASSRRIAGDLAKNIQYF.

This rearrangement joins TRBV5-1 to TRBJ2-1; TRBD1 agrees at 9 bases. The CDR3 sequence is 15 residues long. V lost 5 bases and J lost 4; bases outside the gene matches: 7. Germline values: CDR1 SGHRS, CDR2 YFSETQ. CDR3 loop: CASRTGDRAYNEQFF. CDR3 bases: TGCGCCAGCAGGACCGGGGACAGGGCATACAATGAGCAGTTCTTC.

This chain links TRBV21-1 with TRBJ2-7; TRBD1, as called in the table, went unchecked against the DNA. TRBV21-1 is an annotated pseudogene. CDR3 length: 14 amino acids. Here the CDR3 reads CASRSTGYSYEQYF. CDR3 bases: TGTGCCAGCAGAAGTACAGGTTACTCCTACGAGCAGTACTTC.

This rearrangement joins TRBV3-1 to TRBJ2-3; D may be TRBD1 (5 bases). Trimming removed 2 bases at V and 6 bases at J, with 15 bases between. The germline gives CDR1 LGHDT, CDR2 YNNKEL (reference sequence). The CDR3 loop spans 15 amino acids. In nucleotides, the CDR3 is TGTGCCAGCAGCCAAACGTGGCAGGGCTGGGATACGCAGTATTTT. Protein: CASSQTWQGWDTQYF.